This TCR beta chain was found in a study of T cell repertoires in cytomegalovirus infection. Overall study results and limits: Adding up the frequency of public TCR beta families identified people who carried CMV plus the relevant HLA.

V dropped 4 bases and J dropped 2 bases, with 12 bases sitting between them. CDR1 is ENHRY and CDR2 is SYGVKD in the germline V gene. CDR3 length: 14 residues. TCRdb fed the reads into MiXCR, producing one record per CDR3 protein. The sample lists about 350,000 distinct CDR3 sequences; roughly 34% were seen once. Of note for this clonotype: Its target is not known.

This TCR was recovered from a human donor in good health (CMV status not recorded). Some clones in this sample may be carry-over from other donors' samples. The chain recombines TRBV10-3 with TRBJ2-7; the D gene is possibly TRBD1 (7 bases). The starting material was cultured PBMCs, obtained from culture after CMV antigen stimulation. The CDR3 here is CAISAVRGAYEQYF. CDR3 nucleotide sequence: TGTGCCATCAGTGCGGTCAGGGGGGCCTACGAGCAGTACTTC.